One T cell receptor beta chain is described in this entry. The data belong to a study of blood T cell repertoires in COVID-19. Across the whole study: COVID-19 samples from acute and convalescent phases originated in the United States, Italy and Spain. In each case, the material was cDNA or gDNA derived from T cells, B-cell-depleted T cells, or PBMCs.

Original processing methods: Nucleated cell number was recorded as an estimate derived from reference gene primer amplification. TCRdb's copy holds only in-frame clones and misses some; the assay was immunoSEQ multiplex PCR. The V and J calls and clone size are taken from that table; D and trimming were inferred from the DNA. The table records 650,000 to 800,000 clones, more than 80% of them present only once. The source is a woman aged 18-30 years with acute or convalescent COVID-19. The sample taken for sequencing was peripheral blood.

This chain's CDR3 is CASSQERGAAGRGETQYF. The CDR3 region has the DNA TGTGCCAGCAGCCAAGAACGTGGAGCAGCGGGGCGCGGGGAGACCCAGTACTTC. The rearrangement joins TRBV3-1 (or the pseudogene TRBV3-2) to TRBJ2-5; 7 bases line up with TRBD2. The CDR3 has 18 residues. V gave up 0 bases and J gave up 5 bases; unmatched junction bases: 15. Germline V CDR1 and CDR2: LGHDT, YNNKEL (reference sequence).